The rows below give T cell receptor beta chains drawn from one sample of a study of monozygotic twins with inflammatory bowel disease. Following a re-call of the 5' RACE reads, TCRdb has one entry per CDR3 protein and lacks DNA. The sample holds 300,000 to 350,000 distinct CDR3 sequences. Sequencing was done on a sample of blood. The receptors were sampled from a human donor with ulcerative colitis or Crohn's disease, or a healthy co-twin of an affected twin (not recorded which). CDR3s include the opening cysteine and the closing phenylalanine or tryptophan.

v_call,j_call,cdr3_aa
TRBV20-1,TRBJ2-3,CSAQAGGLAGTQYF
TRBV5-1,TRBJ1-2,CASSLKGSNEYYGYTF
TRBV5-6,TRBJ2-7,CASSLGRAIVYEQYF
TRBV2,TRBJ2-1,CASSEFPAYNEQFF
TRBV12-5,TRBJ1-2,CASGSGTAYGYTF
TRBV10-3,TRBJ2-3,CAIKKGAGGSTDTQYF
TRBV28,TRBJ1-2,CASRPGVGYGYTF
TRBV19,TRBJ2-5,CASSIITSLGETQYF
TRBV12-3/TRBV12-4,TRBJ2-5,CASTGLQLETQYF
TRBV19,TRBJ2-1,CASSEAPYNEQFF
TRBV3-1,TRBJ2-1,CASSQELAGPRGQFF
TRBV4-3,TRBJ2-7,CASSSGDSGIYEQYF
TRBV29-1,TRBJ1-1,CSVEADFTEAFF
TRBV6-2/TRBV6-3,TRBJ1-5,CASSFSGSGNQPQHF
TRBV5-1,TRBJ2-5,CASSSGTSGSKETQYF
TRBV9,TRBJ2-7,CASSVGEGGYEQYF
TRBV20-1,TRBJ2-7,CSAHTAGGRSYEQYF
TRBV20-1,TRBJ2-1,CSATRGRHEQFF
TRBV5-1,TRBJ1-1,CASSTGISEAFF
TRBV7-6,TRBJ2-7,CASGTGSYEQYF
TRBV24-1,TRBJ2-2,CATSDLGGRRTGELFF
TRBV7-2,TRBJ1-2,CASSLAGSGYGYTF
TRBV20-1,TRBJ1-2,CSARDRVGPYGYTF
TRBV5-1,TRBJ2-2,CASSFGGDGELFF
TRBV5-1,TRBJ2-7,CASRKGDTYEQYF
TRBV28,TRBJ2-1,CASSETSGRVGEQFF
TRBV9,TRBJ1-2,CASSVDLVNYGYTF
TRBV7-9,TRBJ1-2,CASSRDSNINYGYTF
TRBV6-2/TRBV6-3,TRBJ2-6,CASSLRPDRFSGANVLTF